This T cell receptor (beta chain) was captured by sequencing in a study of blood T cell repertoires in COVID-19. Looking at the study overall: From the United States, Italy and Spain came samples of acute and convalescent COVID-19. From T cells, B-cell-depleted T cells, or PBMCs came the material, which was cDNA or gDNA.

Authors' methods: Reference gene primer amplification yielded estimated nucleated cell counts. The assay was immunoSEQ multiplex PCR, and TCRdb's table has in-frame clones only and misses some. D and trimming come from the DNA, and the V and J calls and clone size come from that table. Of more than 75,000 clones listed, roughly nine tenths are singletons. Germline V gene lookup returns CDR1 SQVTM and CDR2 ANQGSEA. This CDR3 is 16 amino acids long. V shed 6 bases and J 0 bases; nucleotides not matched to a gene: 13. Input material: peripheral blood. This chain uses TRBV29-1 with TRBJ1-2; the match to TRBD1 covers 7 bases. This TCR was sampled from a man aged 25 to 40 with acute or convalescent COVID-19. This CDR3 is CSVSNPGTATNYGYTF. The CDR3 region has the DNA TGCAGCGTCTCCAACCCTGGGACAGCTACTAACTATGGCTACACCTTC.